The entry below gives a single TCR beta chain sequence along with its context. Sequenced by immunoSEQ multiplex PCR; TCRdb stores in-frame clones only, minus some. The sample holds about 220,000 clones, under 90% seen once. CDR1 is SGHVS, CDR2 FQNEAQ, per germline. This CDR3 comprises 13 residues. The V gene lost 5 bases and the J gene lost 0 bases, with 5 bases spanning the gap. The data stem from a study of blood T cell repertoires in COVID-19. The sample consisted of PBMCs or T cells enriched from blood (not recorded which). This sequence originates from a woman aged 50 to 60 who had been exposed to COVID-19. The chain links TRBV7-8 to TRBJ2-1, with D hard to call. CDR3 residues: CASSPFSYNEQFF. The CDR3 nucleotides are TGTGCCAGCAGCCCGTTCTCCTACAATGAGCAGTTCTTC.